The 21 T cell receptor beta chains in this list originate from one sample, sequenced in a study of cytomegalovirus exposure and HLA in healthy donors. Vbeta (60) and Jbeta (13) primers were used in the PCR. TCRdb keeps only in-frame clones here, not all; method: immunoSEQ multiplex PCR. The table lists 150,000 to 200,000 clones, roughly 77% of them singletons. Sequenced input: PBMCs. All receptors come from a man in his forties or fifties in good health and CMV-seropositive.

This clone was seen just once. The rearrangement links TRBV28 to TRBJ2-5; D is undetermined. Germline-derived CDR1 and CDR2 are MDHEN and SYDVKM. This CDR3 contains 12 residues. Trimming took 2 bases from V and 5 from J, leaving 6 bases between them. The CDR3, as DNA: TGTGCCAGCAGTTTAAACAGTGAGACCCAGTACTTC. Its translation: CASSLNSETQYF. Combining the CDR3 with reference TRBV28 and TRBJ2-5 gives the whole variable domain DVKVTQSSRYLVKRTGEKVFLECVQDMDHENMFWYRQDPGLGLRLIYFSYDVKMKEKGDIPEGYSVSREKKERFSLILESASTNQTSMYLCASSLNSETQYFGPGTRLLVL.

The sample holds a few counts of this clone. The gene calls are TRBV5-1 and TRBJ1-5; 9 bases fit TRBD1. CDR1 is SGHRS, CDR2 YFSETQ, per germline. The CDR3 has 18 residues. V was pared by 3 bases and J by 2 bases, with 12 bases of the junction left unmatched. CDR3 nucleotide sequence: TGCGCCAGCAGCTCCCCGGGACAGGGATCTTTTGGCAATCAGCCCCAGCATTTT. Protein: CASSSPGQGSFGNQPQHF.

This chain joins TRBV29-1 and TRBJ2-3, with a weak D call TRBD2 (6 bases). The CDR3 is made up of 13 amino acids. V was pared by 6 bases and J by 0 bases, with 10 bases between. Germline loops: CDR1 SQVTM, CDR2 ANQGSEA. CDR3 coding DNA: TGCAGCGTACGGGGGAGAAGCACAGATACGCAGTATTTT. Translation: CSVRGRSTDTQYF.

The V gene is TRBV7-8, the J gene TRBJ1-2, with D uncertain. The CDR3 runs to 14 residues. Germline V gene data show CDR1 as SGHVS and CDR2 as FQNEAQ. V gave up 1 base and J gave up 3 bases, with 9 bases separating them. The CDR3 is CASSLETRDYGYTF. For the CDR3, the DNA is TGTGCCAGCAGCTTAGAAACGCGGGACTATGGCTACACCTTC.

The chain carries TRBV6-6 and TRBJ1-2; the D gene is possibly TRBD1 (5 bases). This CDR3 has 14 residues. V lost 0 bases, J lost 3 bases, and 8 bases lay in between. Per the germline V gene, CDR1 is MNHNY and CDR2 is SVGAGI (reference sequence). The CDR3 here is CASSYSGGDYGYTF. DNA for the CDR3: TGTGCCAGCAGTTACTCGGGGGGTGACTATGGCTACACCTTC.

The V call is TRBV10-1, the J call TRBJ2-5; 14 bases line up with TRBD2. CDR3 length equals 16 residues. CDR1 and CDR2 from the germline V gene are WNHNN and SYGVQD (reference sequence). The junction had 1 base not matched to a gene; V was cut back by 3 bases and J by 1 base. The CDR3 sequence is CASSEGLAGGQETQYF. In DNA, the CDR3 is TGCGCCAGCAGTGAAGGACTAGCGGGGGGCCAAGAGACCCAGTACTTC.

The V and J genes are TRBV25-1 and TRBJ2-2, with D possibly being TRBD2 (6 bases). The CDR3 spans 16 residues. The germline V gene encodes CDR1 MGHDK and CDR2 SYGVNS. Trimming stripped 1 base from V and 7 bases from J, with 16 bases between. The CDR3 here is CASSEWDSYTGGELFF. The CDR3 region has the DNA TGTGCCAGCAGTGAATGGGACTCCTATACAGGCGGGGAGCTGTTTTTT.

The CDR3 DNA follows: TGTGCCAGCAGTTACTCGAGACAGGGTGGTGAAGCTTTCTTT. Amino acids: CASSYSRQGGEAFF. The chain recombines TRBV6-6 with TRBJ1-1, with 7 nucleotides matching TRBD1. After removal of 0 bases from V and 7 bases from J, the junction contained 5 bases not matched to a gene. CDR1 and CDR2 from the germline V gene are MNHNY and SVGAGI (reference sequence). This CDR3 spans 14 amino acids.

The chain combines TRBV4-2 with TRBJ1-2; TRBD1 matches 7 bases. The length of the CDR3 is 15 residues. In germline, CDR1 is LGHNA, CDR2 YNFKEQ. V was clipped by 0 bases and J by 4 bases; unmatched bases: 5. CDR3 nucleotide sequence: TGTGCCAGCAGCCAAGAAGGGACAGCACCCTATGGCTACACCTTC. It yields the protein CASSQEGTAPYGYTF.

This chain connects TRBV12-1 to TRBJ1-5; the table's TRBD1 call for D was not verified on the DNA. TRBV12-1 is described as a pseudogene. This CDR3 spans 17 amino acids. The CDR3 reads CASSPNREMGCNQPQHF. DNA for the CDR3: TGTGCCAGCAGCCCCAACAGGGAGATGGGTTGCAATCAGCCCCAGCATTTT.

The chain combines TRBV10-1 with TRBJ1-1; D unclear. The ends were cut back, 5 bases at V and 6 bases at J, with 13 bases in the middle. CDR1 is WNHNN and CDR2 is SYGVQD in the germline V gene (reference sequence). The CDR3 contains 13 residues. CDR3 nucleotides: TGCGCCAGCAGTTCTCCGGGAGTTGCTGAAGCTTTCTTT. The encoded protein is CASSSPGVAEAFF.

This chain connects TRBV9 to TRBJ1-2; the match to TRBD1 covers 8 bases. The CDR3 is made up of 17 amino acids. After removal of 5 bases from V and 0 bases from J, the junction contained 12 bases not matched to a gene. Per germline, CDR1 SGDLS and CDR2 YYNGEE. The CDR3 loop is CASRDQGAANANYGYTF. CDR3 sequence (DNA): TGTGCCAGCAGAGACCAGGGGGCAGCCAATGCTAACTATGGCTACACCTTC.

This chain connects TRBV28 to TRBJ1-5; D is possibly TRBD1 (5 bases). The length of the CDR3 is 15 residues. From germline, CDR1 is MDHEN and CDR2 SYDVKM. V shed 5 bases and J shed 6 bases, with 17 bases lying between them. This CDR3 reads CASSPRGRGGQPQHF. CDR3 DNA sequence: TGTGCCAGCAGTCCCCGCGGGAGGGGCGGTCAGCCCCAGCATTTT.

In DNA, the CDR3 is TGCGCCAGCAGTGACAGGGGTTGGACTGAAGCTTTCTTT. It codes for CASSDRGWTEAFF. The J gene is TRBJ1-1, the V gene TRBV10-1; weak D call: TRBD1 (6 bases). V dropped 3 bases and J dropped 5 bases, with 10 bases sitting between them. Germline CDR1 is WNHNN and CDR2 is SYGVQD (reference sequence). This CDR3 has 13 amino acids.

The chain carries TRBV10-1 and TRBJ2-5, with TRBD2 as a possible D gene (6 bases). CDR1 and CDR2 (germline): WNHNN, SYGVQD (reference sequence). V was trimmed by 6 bases and J by 5 bases, leaving 13 bases between them. There are 13 residues in the CDR3. CDR3 sequence reads: CASSGTLGETQYF. DNA of the CDR3: TGCGCCAGCAGCGGGACTTTAGGGGAGACCCAGTACTTC.

The CDR3, as DNA: TGTGCCAGCAGCCAATTTACGGGACTAGAAAACATTCAGTACTTC. Protein: CASSQFTGLENIQYF. The chain carries TRBV7-2 and TRBJ2-4; 8 bases match TRBD2. Losses at the gene ends were 5 bases for V and 5 bases for J; bases not matched to a gene: 8. CDR3 length equals 15 residues. Germline loops: CDR1 SGHTA, CDR2 FQGNSA.

This clone was seen a few times. J is TRBJ2-1 and V is TRBV9; 7 nucleotides match TRBD2. The V gene's germline CDR1 is SGDLS and CDR2 YYNGEE. V dropped 1 base and J dropped 7; count of bases not matched to a gene: 8. The CDR3 totals 15 residues. DNA for the CDR3: TGTGCCAGCAGCGTACTGACGACCGGGGGGAATGAGCAGTTCTTC. It codes for CASSVLTTGGNEQFF.

In this sample, this clone turned up a few times. CDR3 sequence (DNA): TGTGCCAGCCGACCGGGGACAGCTTGGAGCGACACCATATATTTT. Amino acid sequence: CASRPGTAWSDTIYF. This rearrangement joins TRBV7-9 to TRBJ1-3; 7 bases fit TRBD1. Germline CDR1 and CDR2: SEHNR and FQNEAQ (reference sequence). This CDR3 has 15 amino acids. After removal of 8 bases from V and 8 bases from J, the junction contained 15 bases not matched to a gene.

This clone was found a few times. The chain has TRBV10-1 and TRBJ2-7, with D tentatively TRBD2 (6 bases). From germline, CDR1 is WNHNN and CDR2 SYGVQD (reference sequence). The V gene lost 2 bases and the J gene lost 0 bases, with 14 bases spanning the gap. CDR3 length equals 16 residues. The DNA for the CDR3 is TGCGCCAGCAGTGAGAAAGCCGGGGGACGCTCCTACGAGCAGTACTTC. As protein: CASSEKAGGRSYEQYF.

The chain couples TRBV10-2 to TRBJ2-7; no definite D call. The germline CDR1 and CDR2 sequences are WSHSY and SAAADI. V was pared by 4 bases and J by 5 bases, with 9 bases between. The CDR3 is made up of 12 amino acids. Here the CDR3 DNA reads TGCGCCAGCAGTGCCGCCGCGGACGAGCAGTACTTC. Encoded protein: CASSAAADEQYF.

This rearrangement joins TRBV30 to TRBJ1-2; maybe TRBD1 (6 bases). Germline CDR1 is GTSNPN and CDR2 is SVGIG (reference sequence). The CDR3 consists of 13 residues. Trimming removed 0 bases at V and 7 bases at J, with 12 bases between. Here the CDR3 DNA reads TGTGCCTGGAGTGTGGGACAAGTAGGTGGCTACACCTTC. This translates into CAWSVGQVGGYTF.